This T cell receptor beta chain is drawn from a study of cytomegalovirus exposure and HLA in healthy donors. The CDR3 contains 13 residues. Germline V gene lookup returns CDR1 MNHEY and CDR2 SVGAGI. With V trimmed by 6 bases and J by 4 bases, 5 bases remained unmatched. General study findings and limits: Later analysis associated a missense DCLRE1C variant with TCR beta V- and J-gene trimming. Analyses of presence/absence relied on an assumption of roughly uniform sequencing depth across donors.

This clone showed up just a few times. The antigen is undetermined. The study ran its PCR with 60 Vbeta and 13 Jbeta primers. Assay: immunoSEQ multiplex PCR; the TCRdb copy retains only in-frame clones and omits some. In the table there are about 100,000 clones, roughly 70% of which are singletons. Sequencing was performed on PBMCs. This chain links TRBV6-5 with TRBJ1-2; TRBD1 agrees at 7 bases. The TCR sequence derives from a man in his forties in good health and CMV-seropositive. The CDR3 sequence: CASRSAGGYGYTF. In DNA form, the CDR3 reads TGTGCCAGCAGGTCAGCAGGGGGCTATGGCTACACCTTC.